The 25 T cell receptor beta chains below were found in one sample sequenced in a study of CD8 T cells in ankylosing spondylitis. Whole-study results and caveats: What appeared characteristic of ankylosing spondylitis blood was a TCR beta motif of eight highly homologous variants.

TCRdb redid the calling of the 5' RACE reads with MiXCR, one entry per CDR3 protein. The sample holds fewer than 450,000 distinct CDR3 sequences, about 15% seen once. Their specific antigens are unknown. Material: blood, either unsorted or a sorted T cell fraction (not recorded which). These receptors originate from a male donor with ankylosing spondylitis.

The V and J genes are TRBV4-1 and TRBJ2-1; 12 bases match TRBD2. J gave up 4 bases and V 8 bases, and 6 bases lay outside the gene matches. This CDR3 is built from 15 residues. Germline assignment: CDR1 MGHRA and CDR2 YSYEKL. DNA for the CDR3: TGCGCCAGCGGATCGACTAGCGGGAGTTACAATGAGCAGTTCTTC. Its protein is CASGSTSGSYNEQFF.

The J gene is TRBJ1-3, the V gene TRBV4-1; D remains unclear. The CDR3 has 15 amino acids. Germline V gene data show CDR1 as MGHRA and CDR2 as YSYEKL. V gave up 0 bases and J gave up 3 bases, with 9 bases separating them. CDR3 in amino acids: CASSQEWVVGNTIYF. DNA of the CDR3: TGCGCCAGCAGCCAAGAGTGGGTCGTTGGAAACACCATATATTTT.

The chain uses TRBV9 and TRBJ1-5, with D perhaps TRBD1 (5 bases). CDR3 length: 16 amino acids. Germline-derived CDR1 and CDR2 are SGDLS and YYNGEE. The germline V and J ends were trimmed by 0 bases and 7 bases, with 17 bases remaining between them. The CDR3 DNA reads TGTGCCAGCAGCGTAGTGGCAGGGAGTGCGAAACAGCCCCAGCATTTT. It encodes CASSVVAGSAKQPQHF. The whole variable domain, remainder taken from reference TRBV9 and TRBJ1-5, is DSGVTQTPKHLITATGQRVTLRCSPRSGDLSVYWYQQSLDQGLQFLIQYYNGEERAKGNILERFSAQQFPDLHSELNLSSLELGDSALYFCASSVVAGSAKQPQHFGDGTRLSIL.

This clonotype occurred a few times. This rearrangement joins TRBV7-2 to TRBJ1-6, with D unclear. The germline CDR1 and CDR2 sequences are SGHTA and FQGNSA. This CDR3 has 14 residues. V was clipped by 0 bases and J by 10 bases, with 10 bases between them. CDR3 DNA sequence: TGTGCCAGCAGCTTAGCCCATGACCAATCACCCCTCCACTTT. Amino acid sequence: CASSLAHDQSPLHF. Complete variable domain (other parts from reference TRBV7-2 and TRBJ1-6): GAGVSQSPSNKVTEKGKDVELRCDPISGHTALYWYRQSLGQGLEFLIYFQGNSAPDKSGLPSDRFSAERTGGSVSTLTIQRTQQEDSAVYLCASSLAHDQSPLHFGNGTRLTVT.

This clonotype was detected a few times. The V call is TRBV29-1, the J call TRBJ2-4; D may be TRBD1 or TRBD2 (5 bases each). Germline V gene lookup returns CDR1 SQVTM and CDR2 ANQGSEA. V lost 5 bases to trimming and J lost 1 base, with 9 bases between them. The CDR3 covers 13 residues. The CDR3 DNA reads as TGCAGCGTTTCAGGGAGTGCCAAAAACATTCAGTACTTC. It codes for CSVSGSAKNIQYF.

The rearrangement joins TRBV2 to TRBJ2-2; 12 nucleotides line up with TRBD2. This CDR3 has 16 residues. V was clipped by 5 bases and J by 5 bases; unmatched bases: 6. CDR1 is SNHLY, CDR2 FYNNEI, per germline. The DNA of the CDR3 is TGTGCCAGCAGTCCCCCGGGGACTAGCGGGACCGGGGAGCTGTTTTTT. As protein: CASSPPGTSGTGELFF.

This clonotype showed up just a few times. The chain couples TRBV18 to TRBJ2-1; D might be TRBD1 (6 bases). The CDR3 spans 13 residues. Trimming shortened V by 1 base and J by 5 bases, and 6 bases separated the two germline ends. Germline CDR1 and CDR2: KGHSH and LQKENI. CDR3 amino acids: CASSPRTDNEQFF. The CDR3 region has the DNA TGTGCCAGCTCACCACGGACAGACAATGAGCAGTTCTTC.

This clonotype showed up just a few times. The chain links TRBV7-6 to TRBJ2-2; D call uncertain. The CDR3 spans 14 residues. Trimming shortened V by 5 bases and J by 1 base, and 8 bases separated the two germline ends. Germline V gene data show CDR1 as SGHVS and CDR2 as FNYEAQ. CDR3 sequence reads: CASSPNRNTGELFF. The CDR3 DNA reads TGTGCCAGCAGCCCAAACAGGAACACCGGGGAGCTGTTTTTT.

The chain is built from TRBV7-2 and TRBJ1-4, with D hard to call. This CDR3 spans 12 amino acids. Germline CDR1 and CDR2: SGHTA and FQGNSA. Trimming took off 7 bases at V and 8 bases at J, with 11 bases between the two ends. The CDR3 nucleotides are TGTGCCAGCACCCCGGGGAGCGAAAAACTGTTTTTT. This encodes CASTPGSEKLFF.

The rearrangement uses TRBV7-2 and TRBJ1-1; D is undetermined. The germline CDR1 and CDR2 sequences are SGHTA and FQGNSA. The CDR3 consists of 13 residues. V was clipped by 0 bases and J by 10 bases, with 12 bases between them. CDR3 region: CASSLALQSVAFF. The CDR3 DNA reads as TGTGCCAGCAGCTTAGCGTTGCAATCGGTAGCTTTCTTT.

The genes are TRBV15 and TRBJ2-1; D call uncertain. The V gene lost 3 bases and the J gene lost 0 bases, with 9 bases spanning the gap. The CDR3 runs 15 residues. Germline-derived CDR1 and CDR2 are LNHNV and YYDKDF (reference sequence). The CDR3 DNA follows: TGTGCCACCAGCAGCCTGAAAATCTCCTACAATGAGCAGTTCTTC. Translating it yields CATSSLKISYNEQFF.

In its sample, this clonotype was seen a few times. The V call is TRBV5-1, the J call TRBJ2-5, with 8 bases identical to TRBD2. Germline loops: CDR1 SGHRS, CDR2 YFSETQ. This CDR3 contains 14 residues. V trimming: 4 bases; J trimming: 3 bases; junction bases outside the gene matches: 5. The CDR3 loop reads CASSPGGRKETQYF. For the CDR3, the DNA is TGCGCCAGCAGCCCGGGGGGGCGGAAAGAGACCCAGTACTTC.

There are a few counts of this clonotype. The rearrangement joins TRBV11-2 to TRBJ2-5, with 7 bases matching TRBD1. Germline V gene sequence: CDR1 SGHAT, CDR2 FQNNGV. With 2 bases clipped from V and 2 bases from J, the junction kept 2 bases outside the gene matches. The CDR3 loop spans 14 amino acids. This chain's CDR3 is CASSLRDRQETQYF. Written as DNA, the CDR3 is TGTGCCAGCAGCTTACGGGACAGACAAGAGACCCAGTACTTC.

This clonotype turned up a few times. The V call is TRBV3-1, the J call TRBJ1-1, with TRBD1 matching 7 bases. This CDR3 contains 14 residues. Germline values: CDR1 LGHDT, CDR2 YNNKEL (reference sequence). J lost 3 bases, V lost 5 bases, and 6 bases had no gene match. CDR3 nucleotides: TGTGCCAGCAGCACGACACAGGGGTACACTGAAGCTTTCTTT. This sequence encodes CASSTTQGYTEAFF.

Comments on this clonotype: An end of the junction differs from the germline gene, which may be a read error. J is TRBJ1-1 and V is TRBV5-1; D call uncertain. Germline assignment: CDR1 SGHRS and CDR2 YFSETQ. The CDR3 spans 14 residues. CDR3 sequence (DNA): TGCACCAGCAGCTCTTGGCGGTTGAACACTGAAGCTTTCTTT. It encodes CTSSSWRLNTEAFF.

The rearrangement joins TRBV7-2 to TRBJ2-7; 9 bases are a match to TRBD1. Trimming at V came to 6 bases and at J to 4 bases, leaving 10 bases not matched to a gene. The CDR3 spans 15 residues. CDR1 and CDR2 (germline): SGHTA, FQGNSA. The CDR3 loop is CASSSTGGSPYEQYF. CDR3 nucleotide sequence: TGTGCCAGCAGTTCCACAGGGGGCTCGCCTTACGAGCAGTACTTC.

The chain recombines TRBV6-2 or TRBV6-3 with TRBJ1-5; D unclear. Trimming removed 7 bases from V and 6 bases from J, with 22 bases in between. Germline loops: CDR1 MNHEY, CDR2 SVGEGT. There are 16 residues in the CDR3. Here the CDR3 reads CASTPVPGVGSQPQHF. The CDR3 DNA reads TGTGCCAGCACCCCCGTCCCAGGCGTAGGGAGTCAGCCCCAGCATTTT.

This clonotype has a handful of counts. The chain joins TRBV9 to TRBJ2-3, with TRBD1 identical over 10 bases. The CDR3 runs 15 residues. Trimming removed 3 bases from V and 3 bases from J; junction bases left unmatched: 4. Germline loops: CDR1 SGDLS, CDR2 YYNGEE. The CDR3 DNA follows: TGTGCCAGCAGCGGTACGGGACAGGGGACAGATACGCAGTATTTT. It is translated as CASSGTGQGTDTQYF.

This sequence joins TRBV2 and TRBJ2-1; 15 positions match TRBD2. The CDR3 spans 15 residues. The ends lost 6 bases at V and 7 bases at J; junction bases unmatched: 4. Germline lookup yields CDR1 SNHLY and CDR2 FYNNEI. CDR3 amino acids: CASRAGTSGRNEQFF. CDR3 DNA: TGTGCCAGCAGAGCCGGGACTAGCGGGAGGAATGAGCAGTTCTTC.

This clonotype came up a few times. The chain uses TRBV2 and TRBJ2-1; 8 bases agree with TRBD1. V lost 6 bases to trimming and J lost 8 bases; unmatched junction nucleotides: 12. Germline CDR1 reads SNHLY; CDR2 reads FYNNEI. This CDR3 region has 15 residues. The CDR3 loop reads CASSGTGWGVDEQFF. In nucleotides, the CDR3 is TGTGCCAGCAGCGGGACAGGCTGGGGGGTCGATGAGCAGTTCTTC. Combining the CDR3 with reference TRBV2 and TRBJ2-1 gives the whole variable domain EPEVTQTPSHQVTQMGQEVILRCVPISNHLYFYWYRQILGQKVEFLVSFYNNEISEKSEIFDDQFSVERPDGSNFTLKIRSTKLEDSAMYFCASSGTGWGVDEQFFGPGTRLTVL.

The sample holds a few counts of this clonotype. This rearrangement joins TRBV4-1 to TRBJ2-3, with 9 bases lining up with TRBD1. With V trimmed by 2 bases and J by 1 base, 4 bases remained unmatched. The CDR3 is 16 residues long. Looked up from germline, CDR1 is MGHRA and CDR2 is YSYEKL. The CDR3 coding sequence is TGCGCCAGCAGCCAAACCGGACAGGGGCGCACAGATACGCAGTATTTT. As protein: CASSQTGQGRTDTQYF.

This clonotype occurred many times. The V call is TRBV12-3 or TRBV12-4, the J call TRBJ2-5; D may be TRBD1 or TRBD2 (6 bases each). The CDR3 spans 14 residues. V was pared by 2 bases and J by 5 bases, with 12 bases between. The CDR3: CASSLSGGAETQYF. The CDR3 DNA is TGTGCCAGCAGTTTATCCGGGGGCGCGGAGACCCAGTACTTC.

This clonotype showed up just a few times. The chain combines TRBV7-3 with TRBJ2-3; unclear D gene. V lost 0 bases to trimming and J lost 4 bases, with 11 bases between them. The CDR3 length is 15 residues. CDR1 is SGHTA and CDR2 is FQGTGA in the germline V gene. The CDR3 coding sequence is TGTGCCAGCAGCTTAACCGGCAGCAGCTCAGATACGCAGTATTTT. It translates to CASSLTGSSSDTQYF.

The chain recombines TRBV9 with TRBJ2-3; 11 nucleotides agree with TRBD2. Germline V gene lookup returns CDR1 SGDLS and CDR2 YYNGEE. This CDR3 has 17 residues. The junction had 7 bases not matched to a gene; V was cut back by 2 bases and J by 2 bases. The CDR3 nucleotides are TGTGCCAGCAGCGTGGGAGGACTAGCGGGTCTCACAGATACGCAGTATTTT. As protein: CASSVGGLAGLTDTQYF.

V and J are TRBV5-1 and TRBJ1-1, with D tentatively TRBD1 (5 bases). The ends were cut back, 4 bases at V and 1 base at J, with 14 bases in the middle. Germline CDR1 and CDR2: SGHRS and YFSETQ. This CDR3 has 15 amino acids. The CDR3 bases are TGCGCCAGCAGCGTTGTGGGGGACCCGAACACTGAAGCTTTCTTT. Amino acid sequence: CASSVVGDPNTEAFF.